The 17 T cell receptor beta chains in this list originate from one sample, sequenced in a study of blood T cell repertoires in COVID-19. The repertoire was sequenced with immunoSEQ multiplex PCR; TCRdb's copy has only in-frame clones and lacks some. Here the sample spans around 140,000 clones, about 87% being singletons. Input material: peripheral blood. The receptors here all came from a man in his forties or fifties with active COVID-19.

The V call is TRBV5-4, the J call TRBJ1-6; 8 nucleotides match TRBD1. Trimming cost V 1 base and J 8 bases; bases outside gene matches: 5. Germline CDR1 and CDR2: SGHNT and YYREEE (reference sequence). The CDR3 covers 15 residues. CDR3 sequence: CASSLTNRGDSPLHF. The CDR3 DNA sequence: TGTGCCAGCAGCTTGACCAACAGGGGGGATTCACCCCTCCACTTT.

The chain combines TRBV6-5 with TRBJ1-6, with D hard to call. Germline V gene sequence: CDR1 MNHEY, CDR2 SVGAGI. The CDR3 loop spans 14 amino acids. V gave up 2 bases and J gave up 7 bases, with 9 bases separating them. The CDR3 DNA reads as TGTGCCAGCAGTTACAGGGAGAGGAATTCACCCCTCCACTTT. Translating gives CASSYRERNSPLHF.

The chain carries TRBV29-1 and TRBJ1-1; possibly TRBD1 for D (6 bases). Between the trimmed V and J ends, which lost 3 bases and 7 bases, there was a span of 15 bases. The CDR3 contains 13 residues. The germline gives CDR1 SQVTM, CDR2 ANQGSEA. CDR3 coding DNA: TGCAGCGTTGAGACCCGACAGGTTCGTGAAGCTTTCTTT. The encoded protein is CSVETRQVREAFF.

J is TRBJ1-6 and V is TRBV9; possible D gene TRBD1, 5 bases. V was cut by 3 bases and J by 10 bases, with 11 bases left in between. Germline V CDR1 and CDR2: SGDLS, YYNGEE. This CDR3 spans 13 amino acids. The CDR3 DNA is TGTGCCAGCAGCGGGGGGGGGAGGTCACCCCTCCACTTT. This translates into CASSGGGRSPLHF.

The chain carries TRBV4-3 and TRBJ2-2; maybe TRBD2 (6 bases). Trimming took off 1 base at V and 3 bases at J, with 15 bases between the two ends. CDR1 LGHNA and CDR2 YSLEER come from the germline V gene. The CDR3 runs to 17 residues. DNA for the CDR3: TGCGCCAGCAGCCAAGTCGGGCGGGATGGGGACACCGGGGAGCTGTTTTTT. Residues: CASSQVGRDGDTGELFF.

The CDR3 sequence is CASSPGRDSYGYTF. In DNA, the CDR3 is TGTGCCAGCTCACCGGGAAGGGACTCTTATGGCTACACCTTC. The genes are TRBV18 and TRBJ1-2, with D possibly being TRBD1 (5 bases). V lost 3 bases and J 5 bases, leaving 13 bases between the germline ends. The CDR3 contains 14 residues. Per the germline V gene, CDR1 is KGHSH and CDR2 is LQKENI.

J is TRBJ2-7 and V is TRBV5-4; TRBD2 agrees at 7 bases. There are 16 residues in the CDR3. The germline V gene encodes CDR1 SGHNT and CDR2 YYREEE (reference sequence). The junction had 17 bases not matched to a gene; V was cut back by 4 bases and J by 7 bases. In nucleotides, the CDR3 is TGTGCCAGCAGCCCCCGGGAGCGGGGCTCCTTAGGGGAGCAGTACTTC. It translates to CASSPRERGSLGEQYF.

The CDR3 is CASSGQGANEQFF. The CDR3 coding sequence is TGCGCCAGCAGCGGACAGGGAGCCAATGAGCAGTTCTTC. The chain recombines TRBV5-1 with TRBJ2-1, with 8 bases that match TRBD1. The CDR3 runs 13 residues. CDR1 SGHRS and CDR2 YFSETQ come from the germline V gene. With 4 bases clipped from V and 6 bases from J, the junction kept 3 bases outside the gene matches.

V usage is TRBV5-4 and J usage is TRBJ1-2; D is perhaps TRBD1 (6 bases). Between the trimmed V and J ends, which lost 4 bases and 8 bases, there was a span of 18 bases. The CDR3 is 14 residues long. Germline CDR1 SGHNT, CDR2 YYREEE (reference sequence). For the CDR3, the DNA is TGTGCCAGCAGCCCGAGGGCAGGGGCGCGCGGCTACACCTTC. Its translation: CASSPRAGARGYTF.

The V and J genes are TRBV4-3 and TRBJ2-5; 12 bases agree with TRBD2. CDR3 size: 18 residues. Trimming at V came to 0 bases and at J to 0 bases, leaving 5 bases not matched to a gene. Germline CDR1 and CDR2: LGHNA and YSLEER. The CDR3 nucleotides are TGCGCCAGCAGCCAAGATCATGGGACTAGCGGGTACCAAGAGACCCAGTACTTC. Protein product: CASSQDHGTSGYQETQYF.

The V gene is TRBV7-9, the J gene TRBJ2-3; D is unclear. The germline V gene has CDR1 SEHNR and CDR2 FQNEAQ (reference sequence). The CDR3 runs to 14 residues. Trimming left V 3 bases short and J 3 bases short, with 10 bases between. This CDR3 is CASSFTGGTDTQYF. The CDR3 bases are TGTGCCAGCAGCTTCACTGGCGGAACAGATACGCAGTATTTT.

The chain links TRBV19 to TRBJ1-1, with TRBD1 as a possible D gene (5 bases). The germline V gene has CDR1 LNHDA and CDR2 SQIVND (reference sequence). V shed 3 bases and J shed 1 base, with 9 bases lying between them. The CDR3 spans 14 residues. CDR3 in DNA: TGTGCCAGTAGTATTGACAGTTCGAACACTGAAGCTTTCTTT. The encoded protein is CASSIDSSNTEAFF.

The chain carries TRBV18 and TRBJ1-4; D gene uncertain. The CDR3 consists of 12 residues. V shed 3 bases and J shed 8 bases, with 7 bases lying between them. The germline gives CDR1 KGHSH, CDR2 LQKENI. CDR3 nucleotides: TGTGCCAGCTCACCTGGCCAAGAAAAACTGTTTTTT. It translates to CASSPGQEKLFF.

This sequence joins TRBV3-1 (or the pseudogene TRBV3-2) and TRBJ2-2, with 9 bases identical to TRBD2. The V gene's germline CDR1 is LGHDT and CDR2 YNNKEL (reference sequence). The J segment lost 3 bases and the V segment lost 0 bases, leaving 8 bases of the junction unmatched. There are 18 residues in the CDR3. CDR3: CASSQDGRGGLDTGELFF. The CDR3 region has the DNA TGTGCCAGCAGCCAAGATGGGCGGGGGGGCTTGGACACCGGGGAGCTGTTTTTT.

This chain connects TRBV7-9 to TRBJ1-1; D is ambiguous. Germline V gene data show CDR1 as SEHNR and CDR2 as FQNEAQ (reference sequence). The CDR3 covers 16 residues. V lost 1 base, J lost 3 bases, and 15 bases lay in between. The CDR3 DNA reads TGTGCCAGCAGCTTAGTGGTCTCAGCGGTGGACACTGAAGCTTTCTTT. Translation: CASSLVVSAVDTEAFF.

V usage is TRBV9 and J usage is TRBJ2-3; the D gene is possibly TRBD2 (6 bases). The CDR3 has 15 amino acids. Germline V gives CDR1 SGDLS, CDR2 YYNGEE. The V gene lost 0 bases and the J gene lost 6 bases, with 14 bases spanning the gap. The CDR3 DNA follows: TGTGCCAGCAGCGTAGCGGGAGACCATACGGATACGCAGTATTTT. This codes for CASSVAGDHTDTQYF. The full variable domain, in which reference TRBV9 and TRBJ2-3 provide the parts outside the CDR3, is DSGVTQTPKHLITATGQRVTLRCSPRSGDLSVYWYQQSLDQGLQFLIQYYNGEERAKGNILERFSAQQFPDLHSELNLSSLELGDSALYFCASSVAGDHTDTQYFGPGTRLTVL.

CDR3 DNA: TGCGCCAGCAGCCAAGCCGGAGCGGCAGATACGCAGTATTTT. It specifies CASSQAGAADTQYF. The gene calls are TRBV4-1 and TRBJ2-3; TRBD2 is a possible D gene (5 bases). This CDR3 contains 14 residues. CDR1 and CDR2 from the germline V gene are MGHRA and YSYEKL. Trimming took 1 base from V and 4 from J, leaving 9 bases between them.